This TCR beta chain was sequenced during a study of radiotherapy plus CTLA-4 blockade in lung cancer. Background on the study: Objective responses were seen in roughly 20% of patients, disease control in 31%.

Method: immunoSEQ multiplex PCR; TCRdb's copy keeps in-frame clones and lacks some. The sample holds approximately 37,000 clones, 60% to 80% seen once. Remarks on this clone: Its cognate antigen is unknown.

CDR1 is SGDLS and CDR2 is YYNGEE in the germline V gene. Between the trimmed V and J ends, which lost 3 bases and 0 bases, there was a span of 16 bases. This CDR3 has 17 amino acids. Whole-study results and caveats: After treatment with radiotherapy plus ipilimumab, TCR clones that came from the tumor expanded in blood.

The sample consisted of peripheral blood, taken from a patient treated with radiotherapy plus ipilimumab. V gene TRBV9 combines with J gene TRBJ1-3; D perhaps matches TRBD1 (6 bases). The receptor was derived from a human donor with non-small cell lung cancer who had stable disease on radiotherapy plus ipilimumab. The CDR3 sequence is CASSAPALRGSGNTIYF. The DNA of the CDR3 is TGTGCCAGCAGCGCCCCGGCCCTCAGGGGCTCTGGAAACACCATATATTTT.